This T cell receptor (beta chain) was profiled in a study of T cell changes during pregnancy in multiple sclerosis. Germline V gene data show CDR1 as SGHAT and CDR2 as FQNNGV. This CDR3 has 17 amino acids. V shed 3 bases and J shed 1 base, with 19 bases lying between them. Profiled with immunoSEQ multiplex PCR; TCRdb holds only in-frame clones, not every one. The table includes some 70,000 clones, under 95% detected once. This clone was found a few times. Sequences were derived from peripheral blood, sampled in the second trimester of pregnancy. The source is a female donor with multiple sclerosis, enrolled in a pregnancy study. The rearrangement joins TRBV11-2 to TRBJ2-7; D perhaps matches TRBD1 (5 bases). This chain's CDR3 is CASSLDPTGDLSYEQYF. The CDR3 coding sequence is TGTGCCAGCAGCTTGGACCCCACAGGTGACCTATCCTACGAGCAGTACTTC.